This passage covers 18 T cell receptor beta chains from one sample sequenced in a study of shared clonotypes between healthy human individuals. Measured with immunoSEQ multiplex PCR; TCRdb has only the in-frame clones, and not every one. This table has more than 2,000,000 clones, over 85% appearing once. Sequencing was carried out using naive CD4+ T cells from PBMCs. Regarding subset: CD45RA+ positively selected. The source of these receptors is a young man in good health. Some clones in this sample may be carry-over from other donors' samples.

CDR3 region: CASSFVRVPGVGEQFF. Written as DNA, the CDR3 is TGTGCCAGCAGTTTTGTTCGCGTCCCCGGGGTCGGTGAGCAGTTCTTC. The rearrangement uses TRBV27 and TRBJ2-1; D possibly corresponds to TRBD2 (5 bases). Per germline, CDR1 MNHEY and CDR2 SMNVEV (reference sequence). V shed 3 bases and J shed 9 bases, with 21 bases lying between them. The CDR3 spans 16 residues.

The chain recombines TRBV2 with TRBJ2-1; 10 nucleotides align to TRBD2. J was trimmed by 8 bases and V by 6 bases; bases with no gene match: 10. The CDR3 is 15 amino acids. Looked up from germline, CDR1 is SNHLY and CDR2 is FYNNEI. The CDR3 bases are TGTGCCAGCAGCTCCGGGACTAGCGTAGTCGATGAGCAGTTCTTC. Translation: CASSSGTSVVDEQFF.

The J gene is TRBJ1-1, the V gene TRBV9, with 10 bases identical to TRBD1. The CDR3 has 13 residues. CDR1 and CDR2 from the germline V gene are SGDLS and YYNGEE. V was clipped by 4 bases and J by 8 bases; unmatched bases: 5. The CDR3 protein is CASSQAGQGEAFF. CDR3 nucleotide sequence: TGTGCCAGCAGCCAAGCGGGACAGGGGGAAGCTTTCTTT. The variable domain in full, with the rest retrieved from reference TRBV9 and TRBJ1-1, is DSGVTQTPKHLITATGQRVTLRCSPRSGDLSVYWYQQSLDQGLQFLIQYYNGEERAKGNILERFSAQQFPDLHSELNLSSLELGDSALYFCASSQAGQGEAFFGQGTRLTVV.

The count of this clone is one. CDR3 in amino acids: CASSSGTSGFYEQYF. CDR3 nucleotides: TGTGCCAGCAGCTCCGGGACTAGCGGATTCTACGAGCAGTACTTC. V is TRBV5-4 and J is TRBJ2-7; the match to TRBD2 covers 11 bases. The germline V gene encodes CDR1 SGHNT and CDR2 YYREEE (reference sequence). CDR3 length equals 15 residues. The ends lost 3 bases at V and 3 bases at J; junction bases unmatched: 5.

V is TRBV6-6 and J is TRBJ1-4; D may be TRBD1 (5 bases). The germline CDR1 and CDR2 sequences are MNHNY and SVGAGI (reference sequence). V dropped 6 bases and J dropped 4 bases, with 12 bases sitting between them. This CDR3 region has 14 residues. DNA of the CDR3: TGTGCCAGCAGGGGTGGGGCAGGTAATGAAAAACTGTTTTTT. Translation: CASRGGAGNEKLFF.

The chain recombines TRBV7-3 with TRBJ2-1; 7 nucleotides agree with TRBD1. Germline CDR1 reads SGHTA; CDR2 reads FQGTGA. Unmatched junction bases numbered 10, after V lost 4 bases and J lost 1 base. There are 17 residues in the CDR3. The CDR3 loop reads CASSSSSGQPSYNEQFF. The CDR3 DNA is TGTGCCAGCAGCTCTTCGTCGGGACAGCCTTCCTACAATGAGCAGTTCTTC.

J is TRBJ2-5 and V is TRBV7-9; possible D gene TRBD2, 6 bases. Germline V lookup: CDR1 SEHNR, CDR2 FQNEAQ (reference sequence). The V and J ends lost 5 bases and 5 bases respectively, with 12 bases between them. The CDR3 covers 13 residues. The CDR3: CASSQVGGETQYF. In DNA, the CDR3 is TGTGCCAGCAGCCAAGTTGGGGGGGAGACCCAGTACTTC.

The chain combines TRBV6-5 with TRBJ1-1; D call uncertain. The germline V and J ends were trimmed by 5 bases and 11 bases, with 21 bases remaining between them. This CDR3 comprises 14 residues. The germline CDR1 and CDR2 sequences are MNHEY and SVGAGI. The CDR3 nucleotides read TGTGCCAGCAGTAAACCTGGCTGGGGTTTTGAGGCTTTCTTT. Amino acids: CASSKPGWGFEAFF.

The CDR3 is CASRLNRGRSEKLFF. The CDR3 bases are TGTGCCAGCAGACTTAACAGGGGGCGGAGTGAAAAACTGTTTTTT. The V gene is TRBV6-5, the J gene TRBJ1-4, with 9 bases that match TRBD1. CDR3 length equals 15 residues. Trimming at V came to 6 bases and at J to 7 bases, leaving 9 bases not matched to a gene. Germline CDR1 is MNHEY and CDR2 is SVGAGI.

The V call is TRBV27, the J call TRBJ2-3; 7 positions agree with TRBD2. Germline assignment: CDR1 MNHEY and CDR2 SMNVEV (reference sequence). V trimming: 4 bases; J trimming: 2 bases; junction bases outside the gene matches: 6. This CDR3 is 15 amino acids long. CDR3 sequence reads: CASSSPGRATDTQYF. DNA for the CDR3: TGTGCCAGCAGTTCCCCGGGGAGGGCCACAGATACGCAGTATTTT.

This chain links TRBV5-1 with TRBJ2-2; D is perhaps TRBD1 or TRBD2 (6 bases each). The CDR3 has 16 residues. V dropped 4 bases and J dropped 1 base, with 14 bases sitting between them. The germline V gene has CDR1 SGHRS and CDR2 YFSETQ. The CDR3 region is CASSRGQGWNTGELFF. The CDR3 nucleotides are TGCGCCAGCAGCCGGGGGCAGGGGTGGAACACCGGGGAGCTGTTTTTT.

This chain connects TRBV5-4 to TRBJ2-1, with 8 bases fitting TRBD2. The CDR3 is made up of 16 amino acids. Germline values: CDR1 SGHNT, CDR2 YYREEE (reference sequence). Trimming took 4 bases from V and 1 from J; bases not matched to a gene: 7. The CDR3 region is CASSDSGRRSYNEQFF. The CDR3 DNA reads TGTGCCAGCAGCGACAGCGGGAGACGGTCCTACAATGAGCAGTTCTTC.

The rearrangement uses TRBV5-1 and TRBJ2-6; possible D gene TRBD2, 6 bases. This CDR3 has 18 amino acids. Germline V gene sequence: CDR1 SGHRS, CDR2 YFSETQ. The V end was cut by 1 base, the J end by 2 bases, with 16 bases between. The CDR3 DNA sequence: TGCGCCAGCAGCTTGTGGGGGGTCGAGCAGACTGGGGCCAACGTCCTGACTTTC. It translates to CASSLWGVEQTGANVLTF.

The gene calls are TRBV4-1 and TRBJ2-3, with 8 bases identical to TRBD1. Germline V gene sequence: CDR1 MGHRA, CDR2 YSYEKL. There are 15 residues in the CDR3. Germline trimming cut 6 bases from V and 6 bases from J; bases unmatched to any gene: 11. CDR3 in amino acids: CASSRGQGLWDTQYF. DNA of the CDR3: TGCGCCAGCAGTCGCGGACAGGGTCTTTGGGATACGCAGTATTTT.

As concerns this clone: Additional DNA sequences in this sample encode the identical CDR3. This chain links TRBV5-1 with TRBJ2-1; no clear D. The CDR3 loop spans 13 amino acids. V was pared by 0 bases and J by 1 base, with 2 bases between. Germline lookup yields CDR1 SGHRS and CDR2 YFSETQ. CDR3 in DNA: TGCGCCAGCAGCTTGGCGTCCTACAATGAGCAGTTCTTC. As protein: CASSLASYNEQFF.

The CDR3 here is CARGKRGPTYEQYF. CDR3 coding DNA: TGTGCCAGGGGAAAGCGGGGGCCGACATACGAGCAGTACTTC. The chain links TRBV19 to TRBJ2-7; 8 bases fit TRBD2. Germline V gene sequence: CDR1 LNHDA, CDR2 SQIVND (reference sequence). This CDR3 contains 14 residues. V trimming: 9 bases; J trimming: 4 bases; junction bases outside the gene matches: 11.

This rearrangement joins TRBV13 to TRBJ2-7; maybe TRBD1 (6 bases). The CDR3 is 15 amino acids. The V gene lost 2 bases and the J gene lost 6 bases, with 17 bases spanning the gap. CDR1 PRHDT and CDR2 FYEKMQ come from the germline V gene (reference sequence). This CDR3 reads CASSLQGRVSREQYF. As DNA, the CDR3 is TGTGCCAGCAGCTTACAGGGGCGGGTCTCCCGCGAGCAGTACTTC.

The chain couples TRBV30 to TRBJ2-5, with TRBD2 matching 7 bases. V shed 3 bases, J shed 9 bases, and the junction held 7 bases outside the gene matches. The CDR3 has 12 amino acids. The germline V gene encodes CDR1 GTSNPN and CDR2 SVGIG (reference sequence). CDR3 region: CAWRGMGGAQYF. The CDR3 DNA sequence: TGTGCCTGGAGAGGTATGGGGGGGGCCCAGTACTTC.